This T cell receptor (beta chain) was sequenced during a study of radiotherapy plus CTLA-4 blockade in lung cancer listed by TCRdb under 2018. The study in broad terms: Among enrolled patients, under 20% had an objective response and roughly 33% reached disease control. Study-wide conclusions, independent of this receptor: Early dynamic changes in blood T cell clones, together with increased serum interferon-beta after radiation, were reported as the strongest predictors of response. After treatment with radiotherapy and ipilimumab, TCR clones that came from tumors expanded in the peripheral blood.

Points on this clone: The target of this receptor is not known. No quality values exist for individual bases; no much larger clone is one base distant.

The study tested focal radiation therapy combined with CTLA-4 blockade (ipilimumab) in patients with chemo-refractory metastatic non-small-cell lung cancer. The library was generated by the immunoSEQ multiplex PCR assay. In its TCRdb copy, this immuneACCESS table keeps in-frame sequences only and misses some clones. Where compared with another copy, unresolved V genes explain less than half of these, and the others have no known cause. Within this sample are approximately 60,000 clones, with approximately 75% of them counted one time only. The ten largest clonotypes hold approximately 4% of the sample. The origin of this receptor is a human donor with non-small cell lung cancer who had a complete response to radiotherapy plus ipilimumab. The material was peripheral blood, obtained from a patient treated with radiotherapy plus ipilimumab.

CDR3 loop: CASSQDHRGQFF. The DNA sequence reads TGCGCCAGCAGCCAAGATCACAGGGGACAGTTCTTC. This chain is built from TRBV4-3 and TRBJ2-1; 7 central bases correspond to TRBD1. The germline V end is reduced by 0 bases and the J end by 13 bases; junction bases left unmatched: 3. The CDR3 has 12 amino acids, counting the end cysteine and phenylalanine. The only DNA kept is the CDR3, 36 bases in frame from the first base. The germline V gene gives CDR1 as LGHNA and CDR2 as YSLEER.